This T cell receptor (beta chain) is drawn from a study of tumor-infiltrating lymphocytes in oesophageal squamous cell carcinoma. Germline V gives CDR1 SEHNR, CDR2 FQNEAQ (reference sequence). This CDR3 spans 14 amino acids. Using its own MiXCR run on the PCR reads, TCRdb lists one record per CDR3 protein. Of 10,000 to 15,000 distinct CDR3 sequences in the sample, approximately 52% were seen once. The origin of this receptor is a female donor with esophageal squamous cell carcinoma. The chain recombines TRBV7-9 with TRBJ2-5; 7 bases agree with TRBD1. The end of the DNA is better explained by TRBJ2-7, so the J call may be wrong. The sequenced sample was esophageal tumor tissue. DNA of the CDR3: TGTGCCAGCAGCTTAGCGACAGGGCGGAACGAGCAGTACTTC. Translating gives CASSLATGRNEQYF.